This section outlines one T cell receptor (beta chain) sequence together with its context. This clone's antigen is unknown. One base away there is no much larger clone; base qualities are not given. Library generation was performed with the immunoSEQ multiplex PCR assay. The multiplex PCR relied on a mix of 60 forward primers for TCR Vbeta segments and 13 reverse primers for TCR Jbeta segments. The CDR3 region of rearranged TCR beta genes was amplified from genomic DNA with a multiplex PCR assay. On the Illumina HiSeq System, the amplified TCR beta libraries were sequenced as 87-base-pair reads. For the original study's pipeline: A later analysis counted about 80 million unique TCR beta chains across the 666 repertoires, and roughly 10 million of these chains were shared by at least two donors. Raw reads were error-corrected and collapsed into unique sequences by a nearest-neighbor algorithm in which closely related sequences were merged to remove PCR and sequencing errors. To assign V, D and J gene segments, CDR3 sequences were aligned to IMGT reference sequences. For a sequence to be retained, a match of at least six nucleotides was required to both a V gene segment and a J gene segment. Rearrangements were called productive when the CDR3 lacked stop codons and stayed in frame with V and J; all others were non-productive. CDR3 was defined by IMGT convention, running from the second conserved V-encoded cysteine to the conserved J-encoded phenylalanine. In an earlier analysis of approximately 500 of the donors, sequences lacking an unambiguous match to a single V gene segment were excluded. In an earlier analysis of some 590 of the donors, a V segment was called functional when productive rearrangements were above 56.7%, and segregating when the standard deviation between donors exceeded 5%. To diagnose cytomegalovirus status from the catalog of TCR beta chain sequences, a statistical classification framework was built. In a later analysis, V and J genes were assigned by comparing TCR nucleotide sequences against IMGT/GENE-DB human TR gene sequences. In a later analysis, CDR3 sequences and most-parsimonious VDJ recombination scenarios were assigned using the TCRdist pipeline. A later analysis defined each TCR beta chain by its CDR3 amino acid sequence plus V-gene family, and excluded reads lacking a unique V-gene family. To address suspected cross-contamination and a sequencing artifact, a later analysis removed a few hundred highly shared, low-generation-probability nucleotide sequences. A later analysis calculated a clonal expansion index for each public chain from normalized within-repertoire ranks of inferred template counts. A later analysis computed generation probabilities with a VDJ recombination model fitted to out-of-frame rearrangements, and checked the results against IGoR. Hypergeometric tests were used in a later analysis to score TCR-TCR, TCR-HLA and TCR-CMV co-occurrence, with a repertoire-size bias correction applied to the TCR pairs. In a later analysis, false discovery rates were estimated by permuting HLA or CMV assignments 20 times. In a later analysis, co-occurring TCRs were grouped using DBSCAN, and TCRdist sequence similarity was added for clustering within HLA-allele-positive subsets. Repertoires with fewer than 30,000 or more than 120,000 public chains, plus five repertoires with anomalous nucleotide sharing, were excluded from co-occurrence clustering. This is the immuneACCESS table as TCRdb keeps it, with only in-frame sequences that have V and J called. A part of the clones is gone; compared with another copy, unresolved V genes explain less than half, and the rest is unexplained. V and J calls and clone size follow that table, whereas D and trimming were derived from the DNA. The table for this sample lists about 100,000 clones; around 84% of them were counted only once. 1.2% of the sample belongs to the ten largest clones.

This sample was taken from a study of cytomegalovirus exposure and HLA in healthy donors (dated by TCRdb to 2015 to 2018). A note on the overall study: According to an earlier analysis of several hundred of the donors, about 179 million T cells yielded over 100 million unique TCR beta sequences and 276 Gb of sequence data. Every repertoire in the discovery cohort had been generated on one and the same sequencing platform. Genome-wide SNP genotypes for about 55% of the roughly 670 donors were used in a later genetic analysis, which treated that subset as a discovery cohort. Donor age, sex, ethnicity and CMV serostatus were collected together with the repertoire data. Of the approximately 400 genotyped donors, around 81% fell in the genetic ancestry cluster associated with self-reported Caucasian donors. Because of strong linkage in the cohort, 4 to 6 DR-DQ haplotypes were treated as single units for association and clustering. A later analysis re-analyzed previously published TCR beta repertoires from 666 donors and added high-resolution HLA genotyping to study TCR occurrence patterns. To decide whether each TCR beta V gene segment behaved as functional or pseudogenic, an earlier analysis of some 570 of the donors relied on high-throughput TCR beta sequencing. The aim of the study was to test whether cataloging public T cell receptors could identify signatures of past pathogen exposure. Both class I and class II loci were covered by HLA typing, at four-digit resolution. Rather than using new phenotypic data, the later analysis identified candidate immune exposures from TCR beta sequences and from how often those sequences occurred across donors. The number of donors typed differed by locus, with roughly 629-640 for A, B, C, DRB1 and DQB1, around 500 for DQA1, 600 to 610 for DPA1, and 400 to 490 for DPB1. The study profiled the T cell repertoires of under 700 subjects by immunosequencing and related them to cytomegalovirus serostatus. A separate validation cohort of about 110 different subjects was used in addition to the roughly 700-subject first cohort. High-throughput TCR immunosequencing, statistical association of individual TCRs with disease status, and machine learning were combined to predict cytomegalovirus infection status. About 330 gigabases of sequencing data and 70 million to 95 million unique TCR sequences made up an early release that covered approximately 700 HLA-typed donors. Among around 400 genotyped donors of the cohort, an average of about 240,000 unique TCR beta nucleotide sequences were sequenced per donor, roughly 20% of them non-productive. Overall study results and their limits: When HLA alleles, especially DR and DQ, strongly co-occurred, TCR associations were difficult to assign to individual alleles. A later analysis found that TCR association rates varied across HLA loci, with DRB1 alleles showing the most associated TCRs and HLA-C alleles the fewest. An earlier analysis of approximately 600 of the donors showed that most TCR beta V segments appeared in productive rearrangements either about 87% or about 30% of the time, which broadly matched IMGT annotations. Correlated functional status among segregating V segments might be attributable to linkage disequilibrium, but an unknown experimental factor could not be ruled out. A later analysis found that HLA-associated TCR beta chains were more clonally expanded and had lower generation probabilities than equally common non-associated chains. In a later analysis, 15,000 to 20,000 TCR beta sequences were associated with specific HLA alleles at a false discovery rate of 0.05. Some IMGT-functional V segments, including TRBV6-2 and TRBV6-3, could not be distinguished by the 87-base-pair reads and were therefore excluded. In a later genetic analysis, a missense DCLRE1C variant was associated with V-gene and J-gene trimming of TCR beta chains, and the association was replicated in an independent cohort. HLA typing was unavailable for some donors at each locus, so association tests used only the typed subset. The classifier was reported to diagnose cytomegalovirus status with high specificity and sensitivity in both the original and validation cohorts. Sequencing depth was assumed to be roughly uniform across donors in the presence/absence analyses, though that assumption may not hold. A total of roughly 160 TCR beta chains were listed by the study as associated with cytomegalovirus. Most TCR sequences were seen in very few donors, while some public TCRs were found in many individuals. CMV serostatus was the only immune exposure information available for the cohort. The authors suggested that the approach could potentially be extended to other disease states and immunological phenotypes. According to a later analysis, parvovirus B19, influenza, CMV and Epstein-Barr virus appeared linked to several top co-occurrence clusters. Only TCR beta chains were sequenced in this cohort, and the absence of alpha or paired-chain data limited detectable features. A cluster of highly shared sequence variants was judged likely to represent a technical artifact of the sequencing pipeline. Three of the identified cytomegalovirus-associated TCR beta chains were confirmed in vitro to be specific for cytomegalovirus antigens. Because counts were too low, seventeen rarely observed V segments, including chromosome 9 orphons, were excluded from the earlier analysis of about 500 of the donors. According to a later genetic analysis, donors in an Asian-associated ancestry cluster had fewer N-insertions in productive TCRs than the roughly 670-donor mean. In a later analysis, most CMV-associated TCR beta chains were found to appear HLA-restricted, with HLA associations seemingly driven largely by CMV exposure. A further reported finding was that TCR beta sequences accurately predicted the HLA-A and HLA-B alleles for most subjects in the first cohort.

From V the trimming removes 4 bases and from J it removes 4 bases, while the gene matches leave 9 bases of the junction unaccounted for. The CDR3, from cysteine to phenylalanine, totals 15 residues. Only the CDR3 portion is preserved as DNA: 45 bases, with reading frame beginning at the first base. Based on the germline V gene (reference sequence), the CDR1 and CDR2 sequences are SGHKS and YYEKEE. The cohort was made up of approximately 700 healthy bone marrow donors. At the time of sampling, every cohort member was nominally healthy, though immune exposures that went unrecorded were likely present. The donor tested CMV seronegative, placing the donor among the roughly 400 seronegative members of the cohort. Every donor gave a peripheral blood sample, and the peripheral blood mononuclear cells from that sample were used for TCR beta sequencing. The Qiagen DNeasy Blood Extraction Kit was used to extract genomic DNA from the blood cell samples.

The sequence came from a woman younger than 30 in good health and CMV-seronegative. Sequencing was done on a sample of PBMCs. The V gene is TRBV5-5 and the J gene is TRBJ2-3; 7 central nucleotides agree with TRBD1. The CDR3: CASSVGQPGPDTQYF. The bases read TGTGCCAGCAGCGTGGGACAGCCGGGCCCAGATACGCAGTATTTT. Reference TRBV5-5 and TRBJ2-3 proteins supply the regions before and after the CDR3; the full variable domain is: DAGVTQSPTHLIKTRGQQVTLRCSPISGHKSVSWYQQVLGQGPQFIFQYYEKEERGRGNFPDRFSARQFPNYSSELNVNALLLGDSALYLCASSVGQPGPDTQYFGPGTRLTVL.